This T cell receptor (beta chain) was identified in a study of shared clonotypes between healthy human individuals. As for the study in general: Participating donors consisted of a couple of women and a few men aged 18 to 49.

An even split of each subset's genomic DNA across several immunoSEQ plates was performed. TCRdb's copy holds only in-frame clones and misses some; the assay was immunoSEQ multiplex PCR. The sample records roughly 500,000 clones, more than 65% being singletons. The length of the CDR3 is 14 residues. In germline, CDR1 is SEHNR, CDR2 FQNEAQ (reference sequence). V trimming: 1 base; J trimming: 6 bases; junction bases outside the gene matches: 4. Findings of the study overall: Enrolling few donors narrowed the genetic and exposure-history diversity that was represented.

As concerns this clone: The antigen is undetermined.

The rearrangement links TRBV7-9 to TRBJ2-7, with 9 positions matching TRBD2. This TCR was sampled from a woman aged 35 to 49 in good health. Some clones in this sample may be carry-over from other donors' samples. The material sequenced was PBMCs. CDR3 coding DNA: TGTGCCAGCAGCTTAGACCTTAGCGGGAGCGAGCAGTACTTC. It yields the protein CASSLDLSGSEQYF.